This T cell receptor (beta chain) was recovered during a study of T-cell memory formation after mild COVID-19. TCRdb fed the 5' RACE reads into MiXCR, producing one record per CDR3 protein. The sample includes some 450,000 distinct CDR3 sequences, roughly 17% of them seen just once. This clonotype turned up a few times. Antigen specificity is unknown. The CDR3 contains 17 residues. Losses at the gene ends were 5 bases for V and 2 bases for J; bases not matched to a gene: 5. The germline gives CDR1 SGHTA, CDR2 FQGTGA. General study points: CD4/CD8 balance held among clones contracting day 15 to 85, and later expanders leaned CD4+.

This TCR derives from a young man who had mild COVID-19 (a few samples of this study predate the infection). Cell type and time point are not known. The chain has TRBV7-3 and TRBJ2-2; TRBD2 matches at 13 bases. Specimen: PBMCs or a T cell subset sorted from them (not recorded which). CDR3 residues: CASSRTSGGSNTGELFF. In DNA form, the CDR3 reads TGTGCCAGCAGCCGGACTAGCGGGGGATCTAACACCGGGGAGCTGTTTTTT. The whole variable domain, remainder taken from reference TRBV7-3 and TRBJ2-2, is GAGVSQTPSNKVTEKGKYVELRCDPISGHTALYWYRQSLGQGPEFLIYFQGTGAADDSGLPNDRFFAVRPEGSVSTLKIQRTERGDSAVYLCASSRTSGGSNTGELFFGEGSRLTVL.